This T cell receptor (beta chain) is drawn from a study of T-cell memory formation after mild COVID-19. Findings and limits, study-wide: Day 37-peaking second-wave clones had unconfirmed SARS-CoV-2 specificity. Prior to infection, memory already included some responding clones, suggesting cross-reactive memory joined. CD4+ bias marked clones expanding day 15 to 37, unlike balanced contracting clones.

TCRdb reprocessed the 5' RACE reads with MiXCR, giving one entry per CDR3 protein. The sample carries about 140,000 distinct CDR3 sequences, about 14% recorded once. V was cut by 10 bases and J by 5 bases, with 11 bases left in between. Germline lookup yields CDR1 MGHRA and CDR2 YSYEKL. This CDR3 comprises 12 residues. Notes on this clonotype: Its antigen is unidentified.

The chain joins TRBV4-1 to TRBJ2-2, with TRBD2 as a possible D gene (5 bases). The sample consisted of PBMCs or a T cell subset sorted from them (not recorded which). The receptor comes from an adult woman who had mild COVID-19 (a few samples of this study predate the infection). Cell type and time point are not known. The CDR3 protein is CATQSGTGELFF. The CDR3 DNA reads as TGCGCCACCCAGTCGGGGACCGGGGAGCTGTTTTTT.